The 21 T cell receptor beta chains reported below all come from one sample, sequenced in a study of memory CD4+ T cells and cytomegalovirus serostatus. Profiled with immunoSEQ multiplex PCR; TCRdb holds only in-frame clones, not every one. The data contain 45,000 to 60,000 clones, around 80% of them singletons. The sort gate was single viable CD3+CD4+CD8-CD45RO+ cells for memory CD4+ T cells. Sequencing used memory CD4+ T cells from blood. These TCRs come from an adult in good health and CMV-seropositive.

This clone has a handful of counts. The DNA of the CDR3 is TGTGCCAGTACCTCACATGTTGGGGGTTCCTTATATGGCTACACCTTC. It is translated as CASTSHVGGSLYGYTF. The rearrangement joins TRBV19 to TRBJ1-2; D is perhaps TRBD1 (5 bases). The V end lost 7 bases, the J end lost 5 bases, and 23 bases lay between the germline ends. There are 16 residues in the CDR3. CDR1 is LNHDA and CDR2 is SQIVND in the germline V gene (reference sequence). Combining the CDR3 with reference TRBV19 and TRBJ1-2 gives the whole variable domain DGGITQSPKYLFRKEGQNVTLSCEQNLNHDAMYWYRQDPGQGLRLIYYSQIVNDFQKGDIAEGYSVSREKKESFPLTVTSAQKNPTAFYLCASTSHVGGSLYGYTFGSGTRLTVV.

This CDR3 is CAWRVTGPQSYEQYF. CDR3 coding DNA: TGTGCCTGGAGGGTAACCGGCCCGCAATCCTACGAGCAGTACTTC. The gene calls are TRBV30 and TRBJ2-7; D is uncertain. CDR1 is GTSNPN, CDR2 SVGIG, per germline (reference sequence). Trimming pared 3 bases from V and 1 base from J, leaving 16 bases between. The CDR3 has 15 amino acids.

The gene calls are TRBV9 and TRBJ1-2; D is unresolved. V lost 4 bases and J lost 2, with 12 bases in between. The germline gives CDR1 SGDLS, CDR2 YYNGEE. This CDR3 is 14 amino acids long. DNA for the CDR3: TGTGCCAGCAGCCAGTATGGGGAGAACTATGGCTACACCTTC. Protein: CASSQYGENYGYTF.

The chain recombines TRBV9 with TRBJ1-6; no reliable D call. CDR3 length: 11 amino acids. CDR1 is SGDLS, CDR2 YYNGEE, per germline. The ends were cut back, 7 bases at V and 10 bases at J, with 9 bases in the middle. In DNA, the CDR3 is TGTGCCAGCTCAGGTGAATCACCCCTCCACTTT. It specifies CASSGESPLHF.

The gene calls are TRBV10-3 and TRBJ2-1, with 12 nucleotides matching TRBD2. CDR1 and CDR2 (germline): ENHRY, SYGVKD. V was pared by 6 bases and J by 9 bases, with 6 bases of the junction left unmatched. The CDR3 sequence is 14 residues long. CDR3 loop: CAISPTSGSLEQFF. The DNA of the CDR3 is TGTGCCATCAGCCCGACTAGCGGGAGTCTTGAGCAGTTCTTC.

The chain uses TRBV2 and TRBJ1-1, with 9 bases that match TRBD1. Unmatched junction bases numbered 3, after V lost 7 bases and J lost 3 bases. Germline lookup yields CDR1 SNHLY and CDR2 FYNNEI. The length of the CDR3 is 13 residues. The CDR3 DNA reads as TGTGCCAGCACGCGGGACAGGGACACTGAAGCTTTCTTT. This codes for CASTRDRDTEAFF.

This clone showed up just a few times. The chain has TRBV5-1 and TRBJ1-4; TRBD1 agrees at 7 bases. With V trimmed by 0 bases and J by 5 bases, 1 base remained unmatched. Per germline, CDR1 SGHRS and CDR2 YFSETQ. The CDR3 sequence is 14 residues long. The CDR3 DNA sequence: TGCGCCAGCAGCTTGGCGACAGGGAATGAAAAACTGTTTTTT. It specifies CASSLATGNEKLFF.

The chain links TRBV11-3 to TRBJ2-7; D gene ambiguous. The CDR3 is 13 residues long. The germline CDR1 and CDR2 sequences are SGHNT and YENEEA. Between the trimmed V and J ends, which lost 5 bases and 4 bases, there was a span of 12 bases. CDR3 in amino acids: CASSTRAGYEQYF. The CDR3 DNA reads TGTGCCAGCAGCACACGGGCAGGATACGAGCAGTACTTC.

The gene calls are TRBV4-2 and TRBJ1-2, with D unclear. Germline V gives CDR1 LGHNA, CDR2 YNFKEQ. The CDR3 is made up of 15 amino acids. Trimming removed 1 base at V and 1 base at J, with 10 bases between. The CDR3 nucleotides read TGTGCCAGCAGCCAAGGAAATGAAATTAACTATGGCTACACCTTC. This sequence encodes CASSQGNEINYGYTF.

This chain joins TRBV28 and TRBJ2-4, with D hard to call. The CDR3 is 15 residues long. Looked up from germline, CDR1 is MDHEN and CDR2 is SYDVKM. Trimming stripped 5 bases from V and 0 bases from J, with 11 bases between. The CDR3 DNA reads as TGTGCCAGCAGTCTAGGGTTGCTAGCCAAAAACATTCAGTACTTC. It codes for CASSLGLLAKNIQYF.

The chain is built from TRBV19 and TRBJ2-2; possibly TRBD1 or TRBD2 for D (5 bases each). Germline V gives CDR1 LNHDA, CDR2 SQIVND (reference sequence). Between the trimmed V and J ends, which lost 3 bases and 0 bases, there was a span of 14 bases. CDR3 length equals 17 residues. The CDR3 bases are TGTGCCAGTAGTATCTACGTCGGGGCCCCGAACACCGGGGAGCTGTTTTTT. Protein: CASSIYVGAPNTGELFF.

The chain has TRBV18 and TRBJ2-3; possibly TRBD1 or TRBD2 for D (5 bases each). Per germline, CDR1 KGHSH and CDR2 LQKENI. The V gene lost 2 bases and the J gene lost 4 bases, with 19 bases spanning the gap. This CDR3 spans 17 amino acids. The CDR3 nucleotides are TGTGCCAGCTCACCAAGGGACCGGTCCCTCGGGGCAGATACGCAGTATTTT. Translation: CASSPRDRSLGADTQYF. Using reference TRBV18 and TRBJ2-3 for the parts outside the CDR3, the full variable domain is NAGVMQNPRHLVRRRGQEARLRCSPMKGHSHVYWYRQLPEEGLKFMVYLQKENIIDESGMPKERFSAEFPKEGPSILRIQQVVRGDSAAYFCASSPRDRSLGADTQYFGPGTRLTVL.

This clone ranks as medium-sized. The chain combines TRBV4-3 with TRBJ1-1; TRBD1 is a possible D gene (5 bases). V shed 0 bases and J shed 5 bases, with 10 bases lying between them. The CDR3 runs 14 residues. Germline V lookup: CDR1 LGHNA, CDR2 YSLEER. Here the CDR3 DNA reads TGCGCCAGCAGCCAAGAAGCAGGGAGAACTGAAGCTTTCTTT. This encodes CASSQEAGRTEAFF.

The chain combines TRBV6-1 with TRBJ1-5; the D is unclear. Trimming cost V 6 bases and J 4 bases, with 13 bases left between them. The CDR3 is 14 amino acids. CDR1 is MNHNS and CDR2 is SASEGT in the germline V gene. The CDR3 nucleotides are TGTGCCAGCAGCGGAGGCCCCTGGAATCAGCCCCAGCATTTT. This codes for CASSGGPWNQPQHF.

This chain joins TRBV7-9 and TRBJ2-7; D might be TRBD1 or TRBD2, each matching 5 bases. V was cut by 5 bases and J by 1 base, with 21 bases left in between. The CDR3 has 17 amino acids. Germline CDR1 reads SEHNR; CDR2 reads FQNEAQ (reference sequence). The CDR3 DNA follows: TGTGCCAGCAGCCAAGATGAGTGGGGGACGGATTCCTACGAGCAGTACTTC. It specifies CASSQDEWGTDSYEQYF.

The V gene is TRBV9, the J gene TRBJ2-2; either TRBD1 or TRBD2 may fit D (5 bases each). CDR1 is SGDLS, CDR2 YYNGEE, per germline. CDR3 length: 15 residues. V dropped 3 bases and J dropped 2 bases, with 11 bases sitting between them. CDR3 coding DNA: TGTGCCAGCAGCGCGAGAGGGGACAACACCGGGGAGCTGTTTTTT. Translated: CASSARGDNTGELFF.

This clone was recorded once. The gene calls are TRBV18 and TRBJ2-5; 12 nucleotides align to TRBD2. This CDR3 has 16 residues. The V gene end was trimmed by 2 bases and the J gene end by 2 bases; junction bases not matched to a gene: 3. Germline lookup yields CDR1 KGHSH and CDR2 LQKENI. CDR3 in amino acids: CASSPRLAGAQETQYF. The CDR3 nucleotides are TGTGCCAGCTCACCAAGACTAGCGGGAGCGCAAGAGACCCAGTACTTC.

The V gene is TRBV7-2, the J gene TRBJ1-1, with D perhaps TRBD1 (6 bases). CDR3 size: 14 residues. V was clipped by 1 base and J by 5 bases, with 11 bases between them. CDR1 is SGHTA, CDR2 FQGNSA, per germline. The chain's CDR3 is CASSLDRVGTEAFF. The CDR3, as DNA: TGTGCCAGCAGCTTAGACAGGGTGGGGACTGAAGCTTTCTTT.

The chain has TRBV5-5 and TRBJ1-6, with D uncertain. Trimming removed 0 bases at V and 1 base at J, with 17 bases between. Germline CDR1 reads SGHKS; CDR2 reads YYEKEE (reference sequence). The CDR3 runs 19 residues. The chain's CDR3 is CASSLAQAVGRSYNSPLHF. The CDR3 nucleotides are TGTGCCAGCAGCTTGGCCCAGGCGGTAGGAAGGTCCTATAATTCACCCCTCCACTTT.

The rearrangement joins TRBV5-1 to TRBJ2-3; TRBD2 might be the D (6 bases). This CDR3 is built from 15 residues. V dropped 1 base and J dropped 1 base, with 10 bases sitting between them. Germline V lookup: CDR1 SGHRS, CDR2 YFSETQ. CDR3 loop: CASSLNPGGTDTQYF. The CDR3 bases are TGCGCCAGCAGCTTGAACCCGGGAGGCACAGATACGCAGTATTTT.

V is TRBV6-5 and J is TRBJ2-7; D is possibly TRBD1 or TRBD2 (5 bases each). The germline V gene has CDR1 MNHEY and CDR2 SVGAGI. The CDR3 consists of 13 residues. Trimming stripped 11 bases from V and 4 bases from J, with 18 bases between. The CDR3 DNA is TGTGCCTCCCGAGGGCCTAGGGGTTACGAGCAGTACTTC. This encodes CASRGPRGYEQYF.